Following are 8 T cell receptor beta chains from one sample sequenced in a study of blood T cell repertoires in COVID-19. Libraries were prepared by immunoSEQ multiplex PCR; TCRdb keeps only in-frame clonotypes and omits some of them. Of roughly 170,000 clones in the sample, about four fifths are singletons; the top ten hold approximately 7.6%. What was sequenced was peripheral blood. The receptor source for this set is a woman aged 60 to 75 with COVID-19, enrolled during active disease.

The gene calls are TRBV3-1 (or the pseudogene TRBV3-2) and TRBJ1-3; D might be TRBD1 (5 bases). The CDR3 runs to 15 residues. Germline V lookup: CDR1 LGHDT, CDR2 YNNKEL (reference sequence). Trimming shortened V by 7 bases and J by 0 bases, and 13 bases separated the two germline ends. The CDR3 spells CASTSTVSSGNTIYF. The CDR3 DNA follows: TGTGCCAGCACCTCGACAGTTTCCTCTGGAAACACCATATATTTT.

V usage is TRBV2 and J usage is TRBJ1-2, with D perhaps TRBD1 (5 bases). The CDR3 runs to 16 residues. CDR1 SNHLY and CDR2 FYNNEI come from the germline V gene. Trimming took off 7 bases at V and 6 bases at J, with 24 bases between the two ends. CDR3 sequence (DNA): TGTGCCAGCAACGAGTTTGGGGGAGGGCAGGGCAATGGCTACACCTTC. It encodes CASNEFGGGQGNGYTF.

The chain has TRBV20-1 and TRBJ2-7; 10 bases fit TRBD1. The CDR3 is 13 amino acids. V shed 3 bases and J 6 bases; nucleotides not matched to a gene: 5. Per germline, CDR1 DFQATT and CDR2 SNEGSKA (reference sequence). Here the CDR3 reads CSASPGTGVEQYV. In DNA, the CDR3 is TGCAGTGCTAGTCCCGGGACAGGGGTCGAGCAGTACGTC.

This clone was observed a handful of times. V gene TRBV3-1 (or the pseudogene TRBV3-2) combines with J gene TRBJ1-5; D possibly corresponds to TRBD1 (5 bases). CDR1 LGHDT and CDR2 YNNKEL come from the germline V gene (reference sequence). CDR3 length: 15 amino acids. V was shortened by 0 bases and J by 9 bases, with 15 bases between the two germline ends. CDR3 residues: CASSQDAGPFWPQHF. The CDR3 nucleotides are TGTGCCAGCAGCCAAGACGCAGGGCCTTTCTGGCCCCAGCATTTT.

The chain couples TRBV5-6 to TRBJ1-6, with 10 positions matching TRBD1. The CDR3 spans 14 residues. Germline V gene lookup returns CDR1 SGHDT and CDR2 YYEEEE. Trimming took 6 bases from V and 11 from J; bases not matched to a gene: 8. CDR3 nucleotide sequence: TGTGCCAGCACCGGACAGGGGGTCAGTCCACCCCTCCACTTT. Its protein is CASTGQGVSPPLHF.

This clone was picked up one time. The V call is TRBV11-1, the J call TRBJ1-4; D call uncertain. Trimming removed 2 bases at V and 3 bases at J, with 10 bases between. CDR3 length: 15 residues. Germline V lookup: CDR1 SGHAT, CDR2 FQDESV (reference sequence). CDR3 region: CASSLFAPPNEKLFF. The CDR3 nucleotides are TGTGCCAGCAGCTTATTTGCGCCTCCTAATGAAAAACTGTTTTTT.

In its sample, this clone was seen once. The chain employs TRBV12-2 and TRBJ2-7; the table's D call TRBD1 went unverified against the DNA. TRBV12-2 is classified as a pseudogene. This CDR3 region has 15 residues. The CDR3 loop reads CASRLALKGQPEQYF. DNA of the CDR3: TGTGCAAGTCGCTTAGCGTTAAAGGGACAGCCCGAGCAGTACTTC.

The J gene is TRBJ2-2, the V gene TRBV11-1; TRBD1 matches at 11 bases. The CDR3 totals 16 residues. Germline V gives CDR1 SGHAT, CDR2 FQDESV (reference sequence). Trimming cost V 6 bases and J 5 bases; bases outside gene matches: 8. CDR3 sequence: CASSFPGQGVTGELFF. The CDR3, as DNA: TGTGCCAGCAGTTTCCCGGGACAGGGGGTTACCGGGGAGCTGTTTTTT.